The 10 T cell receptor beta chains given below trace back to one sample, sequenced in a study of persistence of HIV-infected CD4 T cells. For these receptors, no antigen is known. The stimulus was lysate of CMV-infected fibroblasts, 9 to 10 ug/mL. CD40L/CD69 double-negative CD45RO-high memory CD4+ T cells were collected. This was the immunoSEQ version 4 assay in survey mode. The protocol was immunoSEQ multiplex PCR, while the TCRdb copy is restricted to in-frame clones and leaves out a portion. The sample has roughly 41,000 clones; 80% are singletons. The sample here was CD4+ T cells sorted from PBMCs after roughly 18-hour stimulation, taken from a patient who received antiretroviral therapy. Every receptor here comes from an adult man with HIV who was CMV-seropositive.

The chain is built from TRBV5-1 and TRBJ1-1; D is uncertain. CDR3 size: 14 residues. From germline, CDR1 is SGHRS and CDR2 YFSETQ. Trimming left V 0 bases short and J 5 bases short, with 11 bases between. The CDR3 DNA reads TGCGCCAGCAGCTTGGACGGTGGAGGAACTGAAGCTTTCTTT. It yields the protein CASSLDGGGTEAFF.

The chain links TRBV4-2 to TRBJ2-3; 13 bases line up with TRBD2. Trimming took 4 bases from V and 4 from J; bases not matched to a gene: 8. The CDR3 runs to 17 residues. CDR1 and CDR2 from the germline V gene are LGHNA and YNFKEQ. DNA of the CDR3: TGTGCCAGCAGCCCCAGGACTAGCGGGGGTGGGGCAGATACGCAGTATTTT. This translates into CASSPRTSGGGADTQYF.

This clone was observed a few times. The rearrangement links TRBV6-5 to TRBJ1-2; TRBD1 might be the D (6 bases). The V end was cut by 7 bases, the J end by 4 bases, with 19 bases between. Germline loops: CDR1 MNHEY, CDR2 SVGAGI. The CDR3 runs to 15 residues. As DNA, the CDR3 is TGTGCCAGCACGGCGGCCTTGGACAGCCTCTATGGCTACACCTTC. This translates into CASTAALDSLYGYTF.

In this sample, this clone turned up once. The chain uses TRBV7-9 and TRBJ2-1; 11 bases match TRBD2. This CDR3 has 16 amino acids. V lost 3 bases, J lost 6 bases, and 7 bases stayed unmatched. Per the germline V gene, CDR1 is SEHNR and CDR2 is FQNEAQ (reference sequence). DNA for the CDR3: TGTGCCAGCAGCTTTGCGCGTAGCGGGGGGGCCAATGAGCAGTTCTTC. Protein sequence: CASSFARSGGANEQFF.

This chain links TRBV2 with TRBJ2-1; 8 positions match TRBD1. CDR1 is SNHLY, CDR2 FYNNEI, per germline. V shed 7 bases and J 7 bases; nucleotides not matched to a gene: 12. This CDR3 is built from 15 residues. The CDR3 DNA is TGTGCCAGCATAATGGGGCAGGGGGCCGGAAATGAGCAGTTCTTC. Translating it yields CASIMGQGAGNEQFF.

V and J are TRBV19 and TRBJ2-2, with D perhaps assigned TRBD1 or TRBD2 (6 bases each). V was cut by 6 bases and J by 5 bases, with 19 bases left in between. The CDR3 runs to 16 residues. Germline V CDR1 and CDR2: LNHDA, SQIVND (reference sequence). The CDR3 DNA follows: TGTGCCAGTAGGGGCTTAGACAGAGGGGGGACCGGGGAGCTGTTTTTT. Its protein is CASRGLDRGGTGELFF. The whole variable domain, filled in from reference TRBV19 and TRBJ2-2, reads DGGITQSPKYLFRKEGQNVTLSCEQNLNHDAMYWYRQDPGQGLRLIYYSQIVNDFQKGDIAEGYSVSREKKESFPLTVTSAQKNPTAFYLCASRGLDRGGTGELFFGEGSRLTVL.

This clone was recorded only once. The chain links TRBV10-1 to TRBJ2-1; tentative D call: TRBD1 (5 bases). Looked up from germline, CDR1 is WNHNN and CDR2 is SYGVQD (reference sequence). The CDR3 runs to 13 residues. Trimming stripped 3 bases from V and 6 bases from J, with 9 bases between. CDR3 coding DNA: TGCGCCAGCAGTGAATTTGACAGCAATGAGCAGTTCTTC. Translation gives CASSEFDSNEQFF.

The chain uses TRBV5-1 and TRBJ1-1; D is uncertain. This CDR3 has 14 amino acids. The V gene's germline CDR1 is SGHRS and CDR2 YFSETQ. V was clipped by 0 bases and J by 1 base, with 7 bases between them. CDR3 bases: TGCGCCAGCAGCTTGGAGGTTACGAACACTGAAGCTTTCTTT. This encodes CASSLEVTNTEAFF.

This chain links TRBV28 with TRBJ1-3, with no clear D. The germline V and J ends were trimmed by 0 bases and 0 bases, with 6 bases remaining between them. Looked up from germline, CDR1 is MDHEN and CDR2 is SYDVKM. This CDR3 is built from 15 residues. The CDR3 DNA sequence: TGTGCCAGCAGTTTATGGGGGTCCTCTGGAAACACCATATATTTT. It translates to CASSLWGSSGNTIYF.

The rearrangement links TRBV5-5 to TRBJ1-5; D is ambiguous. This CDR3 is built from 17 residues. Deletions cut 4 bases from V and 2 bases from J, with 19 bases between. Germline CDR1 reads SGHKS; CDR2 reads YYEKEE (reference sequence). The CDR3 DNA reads TGTGCCAGCAGCCGGGGAGTAGGGCCCGCGGGCAATCAGCCCCAGCATTTT. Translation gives CASSRGVGPAGNQPQHF. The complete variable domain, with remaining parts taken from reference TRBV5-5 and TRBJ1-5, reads DAGVTQSPTHLIKTRGQQVTLRCSPISGHKSVSWYQQVLGQGPQFIFQYYEKEERGRGNFPDRFSARQFPNYSSELNVNALLLGDSALYLCASSRGVGPAGNQPQHFGDGTRLSIL.